The 25 T cell receptor beta chains below all came from one sample that was sequenced in a study of blood T cell repertoires in COVID-19. The table came from immunoSEQ multiplex PCR; TCRdb's copy has only in-frame clones and leaves some out. The repertoire consists of some 200,000 clones, with 87% occurring once and the leading ten covering 7% to 8.5%. The material sequenced was PBMCs or T cells enriched from blood (not recorded which). Source of these receptors: a man aged 25-45 years in a cohort exposed to, infected with or recovered from COVID-19 (not recorded which).

This chain joins TRBV28 and TRBJ2-1, with 9 positions matching TRBD2. Germline V gene lookup returns CDR1 MDHEN and CDR2 SYDVKM. With 4 bases clipped from V and 0 bases from J, the junction kept 10 bases outside the gene matches. The CDR3 is 18 residues long. The CDR3 sequence: CASSWTSVARSSYNEQFF. The DNA for the CDR3 is TGTGCCAGCAGTTGGACTAGCGTCGCCAGGAGCTCCTACAATGAGCAGTTCTTC.

The chain combines TRBV27 with TRBJ1-5, with D maybe TRBD1 (6 bases). CDR3 length: 18 amino acids. Germline CDR1 is MNHEY and CDR2 is SMNVEV (reference sequence). Trimming took 5 bases from V and 3 from J, leaving 23 bases between them. The CDR3 coding sequence is TGTGCCAGCAGTCCTACCGATCCTCACAGGGCTCCCAATCAGCCCCAGCATTTT. Translation gives CASSPTDPHRAPNQPQHF.

The chain joins TRBV5-1 to TRBJ2-7; 9 bases line up with TRBD1. Losses at the gene ends were 4 bases for V and 6 bases for J; bases not matched to a gene: 8. Germline V lookup: CDR1 SGHRS, CDR2 YFSETQ. CDR3 length: 14 amino acids. The CDR3 DNA reads TGCGCCAGCAGCCCCGGGACAGGGTCGGGCGAGCAGTACTTC. Its translation: CASSPGTGSGEQYF.

J is TRBJ2-3 and V is TRBV7-3, with 7 bases aligning to TRBD2. Germline trimming cut 5 bases from V and 0 bases from J; bases unmatched to any gene: 5. Per the germline V gene, CDR1 is SGHTA and CDR2 is FQGTGA. This CDR3 contains 15 residues. The CDR3 sequence: CASSHPGLSTDTQYF. CDR3 bases: TGTGCCAGCAGCCACCCGGGACTAAGCACAGATACGCAGTATTTT.

V is TRBV4-2 and J is TRBJ2-7, with 11 nucleotides matching TRBD2. CDR1 is LGHNA, CDR2 YNFKEQ, per germline. The V segment lost 3 bases and the J segment 4 bases; nucleotides outside the gene matches: 11. The CDR3 is 17 residues long. The DNA for the CDR3 is TGTGCCAGCAGCCACTCTCAACTAGCGGGAGTTAAATACGAGCAGTACTTC. Amino acids: CASSHSQLAGVKYEQYF.

V gene TRBV9 combines with J gene TRBJ2-3; 13 positions agree with TRBD2. This CDR3 contains 16 residues. J lost 10 bases, V lost 3 bases, and 11 bases had no gene match. Germline V CDR1 and CDR2: SGDLS, YYNGEE. The CDR3 bases are TGTGCCAGCAGCGCCACCGGGACTAGCGGGGCCGGCCCGCAGTATTTT. Translation: CASSATGTSGAGPQYF.

This clone was recorded only once. The chain uses TRBV10-2 and TRBJ1-2, with D possibly TRBD1 on 5 matching bases. Germline CDR1 WSHSY, CDR2 SAAADI. Trimming shortened V by 7 bases and J by 4 bases, and 13 bases separated the two germline ends. The CDR3 has 13 residues. CDR3 coding DNA: TGCGCCAGCAACCACGAAGACAGCTATGGCTACACCTTC. It specifies CASNHEDSYGYTF.

The chain has TRBV4-3 and TRBJ2-1, with TRBD2 matching over 7 bases. J lost 5 bases, V lost 0 bases, and 4 bases had no gene match. This CDR3 has 15 residues. CDR1 LGHNA and CDR2 YSLEER come from the germline V gene. This CDR3 is CASSQEGTKNNEQFF. Written as DNA, the CDR3 is TGCGCCAGCAGCCAAGAGGGGACTAAAAACAATGAGCAGTTCTTC.

The chain carries TRBV28 and TRBJ1-4; 9 nucleotides match TRBD1. Losses at the gene ends were 6 bases for V and 8 bases for J; bases not matched to a gene: 7. The CDR3 totals 14 residues. From germline, CDR1 is MDHEN and CDR2 SYDVKM. The CDR3 loop reads CASSRTGGEEKLFF. As DNA, the CDR3 is TGTGCCAGCAGCCGAACAGGGGGCGAAGAAAAACTGTTTTTT.

The rearrangement links TRBV7-3 to TRBJ2-1; 8 nucleotides line up with TRBD2. After removal of 1 base from V and 2 bases from J, the junction contained 4 bases not matched to a gene. Germline-derived CDR1 and CDR2 are SGHTA and FQGTGA. The CDR3 has 16 amino acids. Written as DNA, the CDR3 is TGTGCCAGCAGCTTAATTGGTAGCGGGACCTACAATGAGCAGTTCTTC. This encodes CASSLIGSGTYNEQFF.

The chain combines TRBV2 with TRBJ1-2; D may be TRBD1 (6 bases). The CDR3 extends over 16 amino acids. V lost 2 bases and J 0 bases, leaving 13 bases between the germline ends. Germline values: CDR1 SNHLY, CDR2 FYNNEI. CDR3 sequence: CASSERAGGSNYGYTF. CDR3 nucleotide sequence: TGTGCCAGCAGTGAAAGAGCGGGGGGCTCTAACTATGGCTACACCTTC.

The chain is built from TRBV5-1 and TRBJ1-1; D unclear. This CDR3 region has 13 residues. V gave up 7 bases and J gave up 5 bases, with 15 bases separating them. The germline V gene has CDR1 SGHRS and CDR2 YFSETQ. DNA of the CDR3: TGCGCCAGCCGTGACCCACCCGGGACTGAAGCTTTCTTT. It is translated as CASRDPPGTEAFF.

The chain combines TRBV4-3 with TRBJ1-5; 8 nucleotides align to TRBD1. Germline V CDR1 and CDR2: LGHNA, YSLEER. The CDR3 is 15 amino acids. V lost 0 bases, J lost 7 bases, and 5 bases stayed unmatched. CDR3 DNA: TGCGCCAGCAGCCAAGATTCAGGGGGCAGGCAGCCCCAGCATTTT. Protein: CASSQDSGGRQPQHF.

There are a few counts of this clone. The V and J genes are TRBV28 and TRBJ2-1, with D possibly matching TRBD2 (6 bases). Trimming shortened V by 6 bases and J by 6 bases, and 15 bases separated the two germline ends. This CDR3 has 14 residues. Germline CDR1 is MDHEN and CDR2 is SYDVKM. Here the CDR3 DNA reads TGTGCCAGCAGCTCCAGCGGGTACGTCAATGAGCAGTTCTTC. It yields the protein CASSSSGYVNEQFF.

This clone was recorded only once. DNA of the CDR3: TGTGCCACCAGTGACCAACCGATAGGACAGTTCACCGGGGAGCTGTTTTTT. This translates into CATSDQPIGQFTGELFF. The V gene is TRBV24-1, the J gene TRBJ2-2; weak D call: TRBD1 (6 bases). Per germline, CDR1 KGHDR and CDR2 SFDVKD. The CDR3 is 17 residues long. Trimming took 4 bases from V and 4 from J, leaving 18 bases between them.

This chain connects TRBV4-3 to TRBJ2-3, with 16 bases aligning to TRBD2. Germline V gene data show CDR1 as LGHNA and CDR2 as YSLEER. The CDR3 runs to 16 residues. Germline trimming cut 3 bases from V and 9 bases from J; bases unmatched to any gene: 6. DNA for the CDR3: TGCGCCAGCAGCCACTCCGGGACTAGCGGGGGGGCCACGCAGTATTTT. It codes for CASSHSGTSGGATQYF.

V and J are TRBV11-2 and TRBJ1-5; the D is unclear. The germline V and J ends were trimmed by 0 bases and 3 bases, with 9 bases remaining between them. The CDR3 spans 15 residues. Per germline, CDR1 SGHAT and CDR2 FQNNGV. CDR3 amino acids: CASSLEWQANQPQHF. As DNA, the CDR3 is TGTGCCAGCAGCTTAGAGTGGCAGGCCAATCAGCCCCAGCATTTT.

The chain is built from TRBV5-1 and TRBJ2-7, with 7 positions matching TRBD1. CDR3 length equals 14 residues. The ends lost 4 bases at V and 6 bases at J; junction bases unmatched: 10. Looked up from germline, CDR1 is SGHRS and CDR2 is YFSETQ. DNA of the CDR3: TGCGCCAGCAGCCCAGGGGGACAGAAGGTCGAGCAGTACTTC. Translating gives CASSPGGQKVEQYF.

Turning to this clone: The identical CDR3 is also encoded by other nucleotide sequences in the sample. This chain uses TRBV28 with TRBJ1-2; the match to TRBD1 covers 8 bases. CDR1 MDHEN and CDR2 SYDVKM come from the germline V gene. The ends lost 6 bases at V and 2 bases at J; junction bases unmatched: 5. The CDR3 runs 14 residues. The CDR3 protein is CASSPGGPNYGYTF. Here the CDR3 DNA reads TGTGCCAGCAGCCCAGGGGGCCCCAACTATGGCTACACCTTC.

The chain employs TRBV24-1 and TRBJ2-1, with 10 bases aligning to TRBD2. Per the germline V gene, CDR1 is KGHDR and CDR2 is SFDVKD. The trim removed 6 bases at V and 0 bases at J, leaving 4 bases unmatched. The CDR3 is made up of 16 amino acids. DNA for the CDR3: TGTGCCACCAGTACGGCTAGCGGGAGCTCCTACAATGAGCAGTTCTTC. Amino acid sequence: CATSTASGSSYNEQFF.

This chain's CDR3 is CASSPDRTNTEAFF. The DNA for the CDR3 is TGTGCCAGCAGCCCGGACAGGACGAACACTGAAGCTTTCTTT. The chain links TRBV7-9 to TRBJ1-1; 7 nucleotides line up with TRBD1. This CDR3 region has 14 residues. J lost 1 base, V lost 5 bases, and 4 bases had no gene match. Per the germline V gene, CDR1 is SEHNR and CDR2 is FQNEAQ (reference sequence). Drawing the rest from reference TRBV7-9 and TRBJ1-1, the complete variable domain is DTGVSQNPRHKITKRGQNVTFRCDPISEHNRLYWYRQTLGQGPEFLTYFQNEAQLEKSRLLSDRFSAERPKGSFSTLEIQRTEQGDSAMYLCASSPDRTNTEAFFGQGTRLTVV.

The genes are TRBV3-1 (or the pseudogene TRBV3-2) and TRBJ2-1; 7 nucleotides align to TRBD1. The germline CDR1 and CDR2 sequences are LGHDT and YNNKEL (reference sequence). The V and J ends lost 4 bases and 10 bases, in that order; junction bases with no gene match: 10. There are 14 residues in the CDR3. CDR3 loop: CASSRREGAREQFF. The DNA of the CDR3 is TGTGCCAGCAGCCGCAGAGAGGGGGCGCGGGAGCAGTTCTTC.

The chain has TRBV29-1 and TRBJ1-4; D gene ambiguous. The CDR3 consists of 14 residues. With 7 bases removed from V and 6 bases from J, the gap between germline ends came to 18 bases. Germline V gene data show CDR1 as SQVTM and CDR2 as ANQGSEA. The CDR3 reads CSAGSPERDEKLFF. The CDR3 nucleotides read TGCAGCGCCGGGTCCCCCGAGCGAGATGAAAAACTGTTTTTT.

The chain carries TRBV7-6 and TRBJ2-1; TRBD2 aligns across 13 bases. The V gene's germline CDR1 is SGHVS and CDR2 FNYEAQ. CDR3 length equals 14 residues. The V gene end was trimmed by 3 bases and the J gene end by 10 bases; junction bases not matched to a gene: 3. The CDR3 sequence: CASSFTSGREEQFF. The CDR3 DNA reads TGTGCCAGCAGCTTCACTAGCGGGAGGGAAGAGCAGTTCTTC. The variable domain in full, completed from reference TRBV7-6 and TRBJ2-1, reads GAGVSQSPRYKVTKRGQDVALRCDPISGHVSLYWYRQALGQGPEFLTYFNYEAQQDKSGLPNDRFSAERPEGSISTLTIQRTEQRDSAMYRCASSFTSGREEQFFGPGTRLTVL.

The rearrangement uses TRBV5-1 and TRBJ2-2, with unresolved D. The CDR3 has 13 residues. The germline V gene has CDR1 SGHRS and CDR2 YFSETQ. V gave up 4 bases and J gave up 7 bases, with 11 bases separating them. DNA for the CDR3: TGCGCCAGCAGCCCCGTTATAGACGGGGAGCTGTTTTTT. Its protein is CASSPVIDGELFF.